This TCR beta chain was sequenced during a study of blood T cell repertoires in COVID-19. Turning to the study itself: Sources were T cells, B-cell-depleted T cells, or PBMCs; the material itself was cDNA or gDNA.

Germline V gene sequence: CDR1 LNHNV, CDR2 YYDKDF (reference sequence). The CDR3 is made up of 14 amino acids. J gave up 5 bases and V 3 bases, and 5 bases lay outside the gene matches. In the original analysis: Amplified reference gene primers provided the basis for estimating nucleated cell counts. Profiling relied on immunoSEQ multiplex PCR, and the TCRdb table lists in-frame clones only, not all of them. V, J and clone size reflect that table, while D and trimming were determined from the DNA. The sample has a few hundred thousand clones; approximately 81% are singletons. Clinical history reported by participants formed the basis on which cohorts were assigned. Within 2 weeks before study entry, exposed participants met a COVID-19 case. This clone is a singleton in its sample.

This sequence was found in a woman between 50 and 59 years old who had been exposed to COVID-19. The sample comprised PBMCs or T cells enriched from blood (not recorded which). The chain uses TRBV15 and TRBJ1-2; 8 bases line up with TRBD1. The CDR3 protein is CATSSLTGGYGYTF. CDR3 DNA sequence: TGTGCCACCAGCAGCCTAACAGGGGGATATGGCTACACCTTC.